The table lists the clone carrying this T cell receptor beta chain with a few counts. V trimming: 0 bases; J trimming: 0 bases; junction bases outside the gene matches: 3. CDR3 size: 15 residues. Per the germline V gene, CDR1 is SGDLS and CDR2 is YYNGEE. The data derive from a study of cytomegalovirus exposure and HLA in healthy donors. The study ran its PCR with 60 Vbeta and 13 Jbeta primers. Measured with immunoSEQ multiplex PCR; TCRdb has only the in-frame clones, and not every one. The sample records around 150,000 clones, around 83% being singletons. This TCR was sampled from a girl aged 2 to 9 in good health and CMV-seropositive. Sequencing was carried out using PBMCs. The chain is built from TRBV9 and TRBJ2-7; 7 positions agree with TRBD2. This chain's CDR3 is CASSVGAGNSYEQYF. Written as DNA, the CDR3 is TGTGCCAGCAGCGTAGGAGCGGGGAACTCCTACGAGCAGTACTTC.